This T cell receptor beta chain was sequenced for a study of cytomegalovirus exposure and HLA in healthy donors. Study outcomes and limitations: For most TCR beta V segments, an earlier analysis put the productive rate at about 90% or about 30% of the time. TRBV6-2, TRBV6-3 and some other V segments were unresolvable in 87-base-pair reads. A later analysis associated 15,000 or so TCR beta sequences with HLA alleles at a 0.05 false discovery rate.

This clone was counted a few times. Its antigen is unknown. PCR involved 60 Vbeta and 13 Jbeta primers. Method: immunoSEQ multiplex PCR; TCRdb's copy keeps in-frame clones and lacks some. The sample has approximately 170,000 clones, just under 80% seen once. The germline V gene encodes CDR1 SEHNR and CDR2 FQNEAQ (reference sequence). Trimming took off 4 bases at V and 1 base at J, with 10 bases between the two ends. This CDR3 has 15 amino acids. Input material: PBMCs. The TCR comes from a woman in her forties in good health and CMV-seropositive. This sequence joins TRBV7-9 and TRBJ1-4; D may be TRBD1 (5 bases). The CDR3 DNA reads TGTGCCAGCAGCTACGACAGCCTAACTAATGAAAAACTGTTTTTT. Amino acids: CASSYDSLTNEKLFF.